The present T cell receptor beta chain was sequenced within a study of identical twins. In TCRdb, the 5' RACE reads were re-called with MiXCR into one record per CDR3 protein. The sample holds about 900,000 distinct CDR3 sequences, about 12% seen once. With 5 bases removed from V and 0 bases from J, the gap between germline ends came to 14 bases. CDR3 length equals 16 residues. Germline V gene lookup returns CDR1 SNHLY and CDR2 FYNNEI. This sample was shared with a second study, whose subject was yellow fever vaccine responses in identical twins.

The receptor was derived from a woman aged 18 to 35 in good health. The material sequenced was PBMCs. The V and J genes are TRBV2 and TRBJ2-1; D is perhaps TRBD2 (6 bases). This chain's CDR3 is CASSLSPAGSYNEQFF. The DNA for the CDR3 is TGTGCCAGCAGTCTTTCACCAGCGGGCTCCTACAATGAGCAGTTCTTC.